The rows below give T cell receptor beta chains drawn from one sample of a study of radiation and T cells in renal cell carcinoma. TCRdb's table, derived via immunoSEQ multiplex PCR, lists solely in-frame clones and lacks some. Among around 160,000 clones listed, about 87% were seen once. Specimen: blood, collected from a patient whose treatment included radiotherapy and nephrectomy. The source of these receptors is a woman aged 65 to 85 with renal cell carcinoma. Each CDR3 is given without its conserved first and last residue. A D gene is named only where the DNA matches it firmly.

V,D,J,CDR3
TRBV7-6,TRBD2,TRBJ2-3,ASSLFPSGAADTQY
TRBV5-1,TRBD2,TRBJ2-2,ASSWTGGPSTGELF
TRBV6-5,-,TRBJ1-1,ASSYKGRETEAF
TRBV28,TRBD2,TRBJ2-4,ASSSNRGGLAGTTFSKNIQY
TRBV5-1,TRBD1,TRBJ2-2,ASSWGTGKAGELF
TRBV28,-,TRBJ1-3,ASSLLGTTGDTIY
TRBV30,-,TRBJ1-6,ARHNGGALGSPLH
TRBV5-4,TRBD1,TRBJ2-5,ASSSRTGGQETQY
TRBV7-9,-,TRBJ2-7,ASSLAVAASYEQY
TRBV7-6,TRBD1,TRBJ1-5,ASSRDRGNNQPQH
TRBV20-1,-,TRBJ1-2,SARVALGYT
TRBV5-1,-,TRBJ1-1,ASSLRAGQLGTEAF
TRBV10-3,-,TRBJ2-1,AISPDFIEQF
TRBV5-4,TRBD2,TRBJ2-1,ASSSGGSSYNEQF
TRBV9,-,TRBJ1-2,ASSVDGSANYGYT
TRBV30,TRBD2,TRBJ2-7,ASSGGAAYEQY
TRBV7-9,-,TRBJ2-7,ASSWGGPPYEQY
TRBV6-5,-,TRBJ1-5,ASSRFTNQPQH
TRBV7-8,-,TRBJ2-1,ASSRDTGLYSYNEQF
TRBV6-1,-,TRBJ1-6,ASSEGRHGGH
TRBV30,-,TRBJ1-2,AWDKKGAYGYT
TRBV30,-,TRBJ1-3,AWSLKGSSGNTIY
TRBV11-2,-,TRBJ1-1,ASSLVGTEAF
TRBV7-6,-,TRBJ2-7,ASTLLPRGYEQY
TRBV5-6,-,TRBJ2-7,ASSLAQIYSYEQY
TRBV28,TRBD1,TRBJ1-1,ASSLQDRRTEAF
TRBV2,-,TRBJ2-7,ASSEIGSGDEQY
TRBV9,-,TRBJ2-6,ASSALGANVLT
TRBV30,-,TRBJ2-7,AWSVGQGSKRYEQY